This T cell receptor beta chain stems from a study of somatic mutations in cytotoxic T cells in rheumatoid arthritis. At the level of the study: Certain V beta antibody-stained T-cell populations, V beta1+ cells sequenced for TCRB among them, were flow-sorted to nearly 100% purity. The study's findings and limits: Measured CD8+ T-cell clonality, a value compared between rheumatoid arthritis patients and age-matched healthy controls, did not differ significantly.

Isolation of CD4+ and CD8+ cells used positive magnetic bead selection, with purity checked by flow cytometry. Authors' analysis steps: After comparison against published virus-specific TCRB sequences, only a few of the patient CD8+ clones larger than 1% turned out to match them. Measured with immunoSEQ multiplex PCR; TCRdb has only the in-frame clones, and not every one. The D gene and trimming were derived from the DNA, and the V and J assignments and clone size from that table. The profile covers roughly 14,000 clones, with nearly 80% appearing a single time and about 22% taken by the ten largest. Comments on this clone: Its matching antigen is unknown.

CDR3 length: 14 amino acids. Germline loops: CDR1 SEHNR, CDR2 FQNEAQ (reference sequence). V shed 0 bases and J 3 bases; nucleotides not matched to a gene: 1. The rearrangement uses TRBV7-9 and TRBJ1-1; 7 bases match TRBD1. This sequence originates from an adult with rheumatoid arthritis. The sample consisted of CD8+ T cells sorted from blood. The CDR3 DNA reads as TGTGCCAGCAGCTTAGCACAGGGGTACACTGAAGCTTTCTTT. Its protein is CASSLAQGYTEAFF.